Sequencing of this T cell receptor (beta chain) was carried out in a study of blood T cells in healthy people across ages. Together with a sample-barcoded 5' primer, a J-beta primer mix was included in a second PCR lasting about 6 to 11 cycles. TCRdb fed the 5' RACE reads into MiXCR, producing one record per CDR3 protein. The table lists 870,000 or so distinct CDR3 sequences, 29% of them singletons. This clonotype was recorded at least ten times. The antigen remains undetermined. Study observations and caveats: Possibly, changes in expanded clonotypes were confounded because donor CMV status was unknown. Among long-lived donors, naive CD4+ cells were more numerous and diversity higher than in aged donors. The recorded TCR beta diversity per million T cells decreased in a roughly linear manner with age.

All donors came from Russia, were Caucasian and healthy, and spanned ages 6 to 90. After removal of 5 bases from V and 3 bases from J, the junction contained 4 bases not matched to a gene. The CDR3 consists of 15 residues. The germline CDR1 and CDR2 sequences are LNHNV and YYDKDF (reference sequence). This receptor was identified in a woman over 75 in good health. The specimen sequenced was blood. This rearrangement joins TRBV15 to TRBJ2-1, with TRBD1 matching over 10 bases. This chain's CDR3 is CATSPGTGVYNEQFF. CDR3 sequence (DNA): TGTGCCACCAGCCCCGGGACAGGGGTCTACAATGAGCAGTTCTTC.